These 17 T cell receptor beta chains came from one sample sequenced in a study of vaccination and CD4 T cells after COVID-19. TCRdb processed the PCR reads anew with MiXCR; each CDR3 protein has one entry. The sample lists about 20,000 distinct CDR3 sequences; about 60% were seen once. The sample in question was CD4+ T cells from blood, obtained after SARS-CoV-2 vaccination. The receptors derive from a human donor who had recovered from COVID-19.

This clonotype has a handful of counts. CDR3 region: CASSSTGWQPQHF. CDR3 coding DNA: TGTGCCAGCAGTTCGACAGGGTGGCAGCCCCAGCATTTT. The chain joins TRBV6-5 to TRBJ1-5; 7 bases line up with TRBD1. The length of the CDR3 is 13 residues. With V trimmed by 4 bases and J by 7 bases, 4 bases remained unmatched. Germline V CDR1 and CDR2: MNHEY, SVGAGI.

In this sample, this clonotype turned up once. The chain couples TRBV20-1 to TRBJ2-3; D remains unclear. CDR1 and CDR2 from the germline V gene are DFQATT and SNEGSKA (reference sequence). This CDR3 is 18 amino acids long. Trimming shortened V by 0 bases and J by 2 bases, and 21 bases separated the two germline ends. The CDR3 here is CSARDPSGRSLHTDTQYF. The DNA of the CDR3 is TGCAGTGCTAGAGATCCCTCCGGACGGAGCCTCCACACAGATACGCAGTATTTT.

The genes are TRBV4-3 and TRBJ2-3, with 7 bases lining up with TRBD2. The V and J ends lost 2 bases and 1 base, in that order; junction bases with no gene match: 6. This CDR3 has 16 amino acids. Germline CDR1 reads LGHNA; CDR2 reads YSLEER. The CDR3 here is CASSQSTSVGTDTQYF. CDR3 coding DNA: TGCGCCAGCAGCCAATCAACTAGCGTAGGCACAGATACGCAGTATTTT.

This rearrangement joins TRBV30 to TRBJ2-7; 9 bases align to TRBD2. In germline, CDR1 is GTSNPN, CDR2 SVGIG (reference sequence). V was pared by 8 bases and J by 4 bases, with 12 bases of the junction left unmatched. CDR3 length equals 14 residues. The CDR3: CARTSGSGRYEQYF. The CDR3 DNA is TGTGCCCGGACCTCGGGTAGCGGGAGATACGAGCAGTACTTC.

This chain links TRBV20-1 with TRBJ1-4; D call uncertain. Germline CDR1 reads DFQATT; CDR2 reads SNEGSKA (reference sequence). V lost 3 bases and J 6 bases, leaving 14 bases between the germline ends. The CDR3 length is 14 residues. As DNA, the CDR3 is TGCAGTGCTAGGGGCGGGCTGGGTTATGAAAAACTGTTTTTT. Residues: CSARGGLGYEKLFF.

This chain joins TRBV20-1 and TRBJ1-1, with no clear D. Germline CDR1 DFQATT, CDR2 SNEGSKA (reference sequence). CDR3 length: 11 amino acids. V lost 3 bases and J lost 4, with 6 bases in between. CDR3 DNA: TGCAGTGCTAGGGAGCGCACTGAAGCTTTCTTT. Encoded protein: CSARERTEAFF.

V usage is TRBV2 and J usage is TRBJ1-5; D not resolved. V lost 3 bases, J lost 3 bases, and 3 bases lay in between. CDR1 SNHLY and CDR2 FYNNEI come from the germline V gene. There are 12 residues in the CDR3. Written as DNA, the CDR3 is TGTGCCAGCAGTGAGCCCAATCAGCCCCAGCATTTT. Translation gives CASSEPNQPQHF. The full variable domain, completed using reference TRBV2 and TRBJ1-5, is EPEVTQTPSHQVTQMGQEVILRCVPISNHLYFYWYRQILGQKVEFLVSFYNNEISEKSEIFDDQFSVERPDGSNFTLKIRSTKLEDSAMYFCASSEPNQPQHFGDGTRLSIL.

The gene calls are TRBV19 and TRBJ1-1; possible D gene TRBD1, 6 bases. This CDR3 region has 15 residues. The germline V gene has CDR1 LNHDA and CDR2 SQIVND (reference sequence). Trimming stripped 2 bases from V and 7 bases from J, with 17 bases between. Here the CDR3 DNA reads TGTGCCAGTAGTATATCCCTGGCAGGGGAAGGTGAAGCTTTCTTT. It yields the protein CASSISLAGEGEAFF.

J is TRBJ2-2 and V is TRBV27; TRBD2 is a possible D gene (5 bases). The V end lost 5 bases, the J end lost 5 bases, and 24 bases lay between the germline ends. This CDR3 comprises 18 residues. CDR1 is MNHEY, CDR2 SMNVEV, per germline (reference sequence). CDR3 DNA sequence: TGTGCCAGCAGTCCCCTAGTTCCATCGGGATTTTGGACCGGGGAGCTGTTTTTT. It specifies CASSPLVPSGFWTGELFF.

The rearrangement joins TRBV20-1 to TRBJ2-2; 8 positions agree with TRBD2. J gave up 0 bases and V 7 bases, and 7 bases lay outside the gene matches. The CDR3 contains 15 residues. The germline V gene encodes CDR1 DFQATT and CDR2 SNEGSKA (reference sequence). The CDR3 DNA reads TGCAGTGTAACCTCGACTAGCGCGAACACCGGGGAGCTGTTTTTT. Amino acid sequence: CSVTSTSANTGELFF.

This clonotype was observed a single time. The chain couples TRBV6-1 to TRBJ2-3, with D tentatively TRBD2 (6 bases). The V gene's germline CDR1 is MNHNS and CDR2 SASEGT. The CDR3 totals 16 residues. The V end lost 4 bases, the J end lost 0 bases, and 14 bases lay between the germline ends. The CDR3, as DNA: TGTGCCAGCAGTGGTCGGATTAGCGGCAGCACAGATACGCAGTATTTT. It encodes CASSGRISGSTDTQYF.

The chain carries TRBV20-1 and TRBJ1-2; TRBD1 might be the D (5 bases). V was trimmed by 0 bases and J by 8 bases, leaving 13 bases between them. From germline, CDR1 is DFQATT and CDR2 SNEGSKA (reference sequence). This CDR3 spans 13 amino acids. In DNA form, the CDR3 reads TGCAGTGCTAGAGACCGCAGGGATGACGGCTACACCTTC. This gives the protein CSARDRRDDGYTF.

This chain joins TRBV11-2 and TRBJ1-2; TRBD1 matches at 7 bases. The CDR3 consists of 13 residues. The germline gives CDR1 SGHAT, CDR2 FQNNGV. V dropped 6 bases and J dropped 2; count of bases not matched to a gene: 3. The CDR3 loop reads CASSPDRNYGYTF. The CDR3, as DNA: TGTGCCAGCAGTCCGGACAGGAACTATGGCTACACCTTC.

This clonotype showed up just a few times. The rearrangement uses TRBV20-1 and TRBJ1-1, with a possible D match to TRBD1 (5 bases). V dropped 1 base and J dropped 2 bases, with 17 bases sitting between them. The germline V gene has CDR1 DFQATT and CDR2 SNEGSKA (reference sequence). The CDR3 covers 16 residues. The CDR3 reads CSARGAGTERNTEAFF. The DNA of the CDR3 is TGCAGTGCTAGAGGTGCCGGGACGGAAAGAAACACTGAAGCTTTCTTT.

This chain uses TRBV28 with TRBJ2-1, with a weak D call TRBD1 (5 bases). Germline loops: CDR1 MDHEN, CDR2 SYDVKM. Trimming took off 2 bases at V and 10 bases at J, with 18 bases between the two ends. The CDR3 length is 15 residues. The CDR3 loop is CASSLQSPGFGEQFF. In nucleotides, the CDR3 is TGTGCCAGCAGTTTACAATCCCCAGGGTTCGGGGAGCAGTTCTTC.

The J gene is TRBJ1-5, the V gene TRBV28; D uncertain. Trimming pared 6 bases from V and 11 bases from J, leaving 17 bases between. The CDR3 sequence is 13 residues long. Germline assignment: CDR1 MDHEN and CDR2 SYDVKM. CDR3 DNA: TGTGCCAGCAGCCCAAAGGATGTTAAGACCCAGCATTTT. Its translation is CASSPKDVKTQHF.

The chain is built from TRBV20-1 and TRBJ2-3; TRBD2 matches at 8 bases. The CDR3 length is 14 residues. V lost 3 bases and J lost 4; bases outside the gene matches: 6. The germline V gene encodes CDR1 DFQATT and CDR2 SNEGSKA (reference sequence). CDR3 coding DNA: TGCAGTGCTAGTCCCAGCGGGAGAGCAGATACGCAGTATTTT. Amino acid sequence: CSASPSGRADTQYF.